A selection of T cell receptor beta chains follows, all from one sample in a study of cytotoxic CD8 clonotypes in ibrutinib-treated CLL. Sequencing was performed with immunoSEQ multiplex PCR; in TCRdb, only in-frame clones are kept and a portion is missing. The sample comprises roughly 15,000 clones, roughly 50% of which are singletons, and nearly 35% rests with the top ten. The sequencing here drew on PBMCs, taken at a roughly 22-month disease-progression time point, from a patient treated with ibrutinib. The receptor source for this set is a human donor with chronic lymphocytic leukemia. CDR3s include the opening cysteine and the closing phenylalanine or tryptophan. A D gene is named only where the DNA matches it firmly. Expanded clones get a size class; other rows say once, few or many, or leave the size out.

D gene	J gene	clone size	V gene	CDR3 protein	CDR3 DNA
-	TRBJ1-2	-	TRBV27	CASSPTVVYGYTF	TGTGCCAGCAGTCCGACAGTGGTCTATGGCTACACCTTC
-	TRBJ1-3	-	TRBV19	CASRRDSTIYF	TGTGCCAGTCGTCGGGACTCCACCATATATTTT
-	TRBJ2-5	-	TRBV19	CASSNSAETQYF	TGTGCCAGTAGTAACTCGGCAGAGACCCAGTACTTC
-	TRBJ2-4	once	TRBV7-8	CASSFRWELLGKNIQYF	TGTGCCAGCAGCTTCCGATGGGAGCTACTAGGCAAAAACATTCAGTACTTC
-	TRBJ2-5	few	TRBV7-2	CASSLQETQYF	TGTGCCAGCAGCTTGCAAGAGACCCAGTACTTC
-	TRBJ2-5	once	TRBV5-4	CASSLAGRRQETQYF	TGTGCCAGCAGCTTGGCTGGCAGGCGCCAAGAGACCCAGTACTTC
-	TRBJ2-1	-	TRBV18	CASSPGDFDEQFF	TGTGCCAGCTCACCGGGGGATTTCGATGAGCAGTTCTTC
-	TRBJ1-1	few	TRBV5-5	CASSLGGGTEAFF	TGTGCCAGCAGCTTGGGTGGGGGCACTGAAGCTTTCTTT
-	TRBJ1-2	-	TRBV6-5	CASSSHSLYGYTF	TGTGCCAGCAGTTCCCATTCTCTCTATGGCTACACCTTC
-	TRBJ2-1	-	TRBV7-8	CASSPWQRKGNEQFF	TGTGCCAGCAGCCCATGGCAGCGGAAAGGAAATGAGCAGTTCTTC
TRBD1	TRBJ2-3	few	TRBV7-8	CASSFVPLPTGVSTDTQYF	TGTGCCAGCAGCTTCGTCCCCCTCCCCACAGGGGTGAGCACAGATACGCAGTATTTT
-	TRBJ1-5	few	TRBV7-9	CASSLANQPQHF	TGTGCCAGCAGCTTGGCCAATCAGCCCCAGCATTTT
-	TRBJ1-6	many	TRBV5-6	CASSLYIGGTLLDSPLHF	TGTGCCAGCAGCTTGTATATCGGCGGGACATTACTGGATTCACCCCTCCACTTT
TRBD1	TRBJ2-7	-	TRBV5-4	CASSWDRYEQYF	TGTGCCAGCAGCTGGGACAGGTACGAGCAGTACTTC
-	TRBJ1-2	-	TRBV20-1	CSAFQGRGYTF	TGCAGTGCTTTTCAGGGGAGAGGCTACACCTTC
-	TRBJ2-6	-	TRBV5-4	CASSPGRGGTGANVLTF	TGTGCCAGCAGCCCGGGACGTGGCGGGACAGGGGCCAACGTCCTGACTTTC
-	TRBJ1-2	few	TRBV19	CATSLGGGGYTF	TGTGCCACAAGCCTAGGAGGGGGAGGCTACACCTTC
TRBD1	TRBJ1-2	-	TRBV5-1	CASSLGGTGKSGYTF	TGCGCCAGCAGCTTGGGTGGGACAGGGAAGAGTGGCTACACCTTC
-	TRBJ1-3	-	TRBV7-8	CASSPFLQSSGNTIYF	TGTGCCAGCAGCCCCTTTCTCCAGAGCTCTGGAAACACCATATATTTT
-	TRBJ2-7	few	TRBV7-9	CASSTSYEQYF	TGTGCCAGCAGCACAAGTTACGAGCAGTACTTC
-	TRBJ2-3	-	TRBV19	CASSPRQTARTDTQYF	TGTGCCAGTAGTCCCCGACAGACTGCCCGCACAGATACGCAGTATTTT
-	TRBJ2-7	-	TRBV4-2	CASSPYSGETYEQYF	TGTGCCAGCAGCCCCTATTCGGGCGAAACCTACGAGCAGTACTTC
-	TRBJ1-1	-	TRBV29-1	CSVWVAAEAFF	TGCAGCGTCTGGGTAGCCGCTGAAGCTTTCTTT
-	TRBJ2-2	medium-sized	TRBV5-6	CASSSQAPGELFF	TGTGCCAGCAGCTCTCAGGCCCCCGGGGAGCTGTTTTTT
TRBD1	TRBJ1-1	-	TRBV11-2	CASSLQTGANTEAFF	TGTGCCAGCAGCCTACAGACAGGGGCGAATACTGAAGCTTTCTTT
-	TRBJ1-2	-	TRBV4-1	CASSQDNRLPRGYTF	TGCGCCAGCAGCCAAGATAACCGACTGCCTAGGGGCTACACCTTC
-	TRBJ2-7	-	TRBV12-5	CASGLGPRAAYEQYF	TGTGCTAGTGGTTTGGGCCCCCGGGCCGCCTACGAGCAGTACTTC
-	TRBJ1-2	-	TRBV2	CASRPPSGRNYGYTF	TGTGCCAGCAGGCCCCCCTCAGGGAGAAACTATGGCTACACCTTC
-	TRBJ1-1	many	TRBV19	CASSISPGFTEAFF	TGTGCCAGTAGTATATCGCCAGGGTTCACTGAAGCTTTCTTT
-	TRBJ1-5	many	TRBV2	CASSPTRNSNQPQHF	TGTGCCAGCAGCCCCACACGAAATAGCAATCAGCCCCAGCATTTT
-	TRBJ2-7	-	TRBV5-4	CASSFDEASYEQYF	TGTGCCAGCAGCTTCGATGAAGCCTCCTACGAGCAGTACTTC
-	TRBJ2-7	medium-sized	TRBV5-4	CASSFDAGSYEQYF	TGTGCCAGCAGCTTTGATGCAGGGTCCTACGAGCAGTACTTC
TRBD2	TRBJ2-2	-	TRBV6-5	CASSLAGGRTGELFF	TGTGCCAGCAGTCTAGCGGGGGGAAGGACCGGGGAGCTGTTTTTT
-	TRBJ2-7	few	TRBV19	CASSMGGWYEQYF	TGTGCCAGTAGTATGGGCGGTTGGTACGAGCAGTACTTC
-	TRBJ2-5	-	TRBV11-2	CASSLVSQKETQYF	TGTGCCAGCAGCTTAGTGTCTCAAAAAGAGACCCAGTACTTC
-	TRBJ1-2	few	TRBV29-1	CSVPWGNYGYTF	TGCAGCGTTCCATGGGGGAACTATGGCTACACCTTC
-	TRBJ2-6	-	TRBV27	CASSLMGENVLTF	TGTGCCAGCAGTTTAATGGGGGAGAACGTCCTGACTTTC
-	TRBJ2-6	few	TRBV10-2	CASSEAGSLSGANVLTF	TGCGCCAGCAGTGAGGCAGGGAGTCTCTCTGGGGCCAACGTCCTGACTTTC
-	TRBJ2-7	-	TRBV5-6	CASSGADSPYEQYF	TGTGCCAGCAGCGGGGCGGACAGCCCCTACGAGCAGTACTTC
TRBD1	TRBJ1-4	-	TRBV5-6	CASSLVGTGDEKLFF	TGTGCCAGCAGCTTGGTTGGGACAGGGGACGAAAAACTGTTTTTT
TRBD1	TRBJ1-4	-	TRBV4-1	CASSHGQGSEKLFF	TGCGCCAGCAGCCATGGACAGGGTTCGGAAAAACTGTTTTTT
-	TRBJ1-2	few	TRBV9	CASSVGRLGQYYGYTF	TGTGCCAGCAGCGTTGGACGCTTAGGGCAGTATTATGGCTACACCTTC
-	TRBJ1-4	large	TRBV5-1	CASSRGTNEKLFF	TGCGCCAGCAGCCGAGGAACTAATGAAAAACTGTTTTTT
-	TRBJ2-2	large	TRBV7-8	CASSLQFLWYKGPSGELFF	TGTGCCAGCAGCTTACAATTTCTTTGGTACAAGGGGCCATCCGGGGAGCTGTTTTTT
-	TRBJ2-5	once	TRBV15	CATSRDKGETQYF	TGTGCCACCAGCAGAGATAAAGGGGAGACCCAGTACTTC
TRBD1	TRBJ2-7	few	TRBV27	CASSPRPGGYYEQYF	TGTGCCAGCAGCCCCAGGCCAGGGGGATACTACGAGCAGTACTTC
-	TRBJ1-3	-	TRBV30	CAWSRGHSGNTIYF	TGTGCCTGGAGTCGAGGTCACTCTGGAAACACCATATATTTT
-	TRBJ1-2	-	TRBV13	CASSLGRNRRIIGYTF	TGTGCCAGCAGCTTAGGTCGGAATAGGCGTATTATCGGCTACACCTTC
-	TRBJ2-1	medium-sized	TRBV5-1	CASSLDPDNEQFF	TGCGCCAGCAGCTTGGACCCGGACAATGAGCAGTTCTTC
-	TRBJ1-2	few	TRBV11-2	CASSLGGYGYTF	TGTGCCAGCAGCTTAGGAGGCTATGGCTACACCTTC
-	TRBJ2-2	-	TRBV10-3	CAISESSRTGELFF	TGTGCCATCAGTGAGTCTAGCAGGACCGGGGAGCTGTTTTTT
-	TRBJ2-1	-	TRBV29-1	CSVSPGTQGMNEQFF	TGCAGCGTGTCCCCCGGGACTCAAGGAATGAATGAGCAGTTCTTC
-	TRBJ2-1	-	TRBV2	CASSEAQGQDEQFF	TGTGCCAGCAGTGAAGCTCAGGGGCAGGATGAGCAGTTCTTC